This T cell receptor beta chain stems from a study of response to subunit inactivated influenza vaccine. Study results and caveats: Every seasonal influenza vaccination brings in few new T cells, the authors suggested.

This CDR3 has 16 residues. Germline assignment: CDR1 DFQATT and CDR2 SNEGSKA (reference sequence). TCRdb ran MiXCR on the RT-PCR reads and lists one entry per CDR3 protein. The table records 500,000 or so distinct CDR3 sequences, over 9.5% of them present only once. This clonotype was recorded a few times. The antigen is not known. The junction departs from the called germline gene at one end, perhaps through a read error. The clonotype originates from a man aged 45 to 65 who received an inactivated influenza vaccine. J is TRBJ2-3 and V is TRBV20-1, with 9 bases matching TRBD2. Sequences were derived from PBMCs from blood, sampled about 40 days after vaccination. The CDR3 reads CCARSSGDDYTDTQYF. As DNA, the CDR3 is TGCTGTGCTAGATCTAGCGGGGATGATTACACAGATACGCAGTATTTT.